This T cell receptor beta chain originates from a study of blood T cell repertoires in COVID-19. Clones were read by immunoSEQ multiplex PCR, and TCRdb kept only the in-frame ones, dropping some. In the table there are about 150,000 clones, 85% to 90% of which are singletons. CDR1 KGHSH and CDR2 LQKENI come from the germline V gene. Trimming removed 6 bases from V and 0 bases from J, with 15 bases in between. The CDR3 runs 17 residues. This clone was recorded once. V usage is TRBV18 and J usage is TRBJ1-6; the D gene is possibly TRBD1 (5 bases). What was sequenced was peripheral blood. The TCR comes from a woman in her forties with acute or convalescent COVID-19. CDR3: CASSRQQESSYNSPLHF. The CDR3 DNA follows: TGTGCCAGCTCCAGACAACAGGAAAGCTCCTATAATTCACCCCTCCACTTT.